Listed below are T cell receptor beta chains from one sample, sequenced in a study of OX40 agonist ivuxolimab in advanced cancers. TCRdb's table, derived via immunoSEQ multiplex PCR, lists solely in-frame clones and lacks some. Of some 70,000 clones in the sample, approximately 78% are singletons; the top ten hold 0.4% to 0.5%. The sample here was CD4+ or CD8+ T cells sorted from blood, taken in a trial of the OX40 agonist ivuxolimab. These receptors originate from an adult with an advanced solid tumor such as melanoma, head and neck, liver or kidney cancer. CDR3s include the opening cysteine and the closing phenylalanine or tryptophan. The order of the fields is V gene, J gene, CDR3 protein.

>TRBV28|TRBJ1-3
CASNGIYSGSGNTIYF
>TRBV5-6|TRBJ1-2
CASSFPRVLYGYTF
>TRBV6-6|TRBJ2-7
CAARGNQEQYF
>TRBV2|TRBJ1-1
CASSRHVNTEAFF
>TRBV4-3|TRBJ2-5
CASSQDKVRTETQYF
>TRBV6-5|TRBJ2-2
CASRLSRGELFF
>TRBV4-1|TRBJ1-4
CASSQVLTGGAFNEKLFF
>TRBV5-1|TRBJ2-4
CASSPDRGPQYF
>TRBV18|TRBJ2-7
CASSPPEGTSGESSYEQYF
>TRBV11-2|TRBJ2-1
CASSSGRYNEQFF
>TRBV12-5|TRBJ2-2
CASGSVAGNFDTGELFF
>TRBV6-1|TRBJ1-1
CASSSRPRDTEAFF
>TRBV6-5|TRBJ2-1
CASSYGLPSYNEQFF
>TRBV7-6|TRBJ2-3
CASSSRTSVYTDTQYF
>TRBV6-4|TRBJ2-3
CASSPGTSGAPRTDTQYF
>TRBV9|TRBJ2-3
CASSVGLRGIDTQYF
>TRBV5-6|TRBJ1-3
CASNSAANIPGNTIYF
>TRBV2|TRBJ1-2
CASMPGYTF
>TRBV12-5|TRBJ1-2
CASGLGTSNYGYTF
>TRBV6-6|TRBJ1-4
CASSYSGGSEKLFF
>TRBV29-1|TRBJ2-1
CSVDSRVSYNEQFF
>TRBV2|TRBJ1-1
CASSDRVRGTEAFF
>TRBV27|TRBJ1-3
CASNENTIYF
>TRBV25-1|TRBJ2-1
CASSAPGGVNEQFF
>TRBV9|TRBJ1-2
CASSVADRFYGYTF
>TRBV7-9|TRBJ1-1
CASSLAQGHTEAFF
>TRBV9|TRBJ1-2
CASSEDPDGVNGYTF
>TRBV7-3|TRBJ1-5
CASSLERNQPQHF
>TRBV7-9|TRBJ2-1
CASSLYGGSSYNEQFF
>TRBV28|TRBJ1-2
CASSFSRLEGYGYTF
>TRBV10-2|TRBJ2-2
CASSGLAGAAGELFF
>TRBV5-6|TRBJ2-1
CASSPGQGNNYNEQFF
>TRBV11-3|TRBJ2-2
CASSLTGTSSSGPFF
>TRBV29-1|TRBJ2-2
CSVGTSRNTGELFF
>TRBV4-3|TRBJ2-1
CASSRGALAGVSEQFF
>TRBV28|TRBJ1-6
CASSSWDRDNSPLHF
>TRBV4-1|TRBJ2-1
CASSQVGGGISYNEQFF
>TRBV6-1|TRBJ1-5
CASSQRGDQPQHF
>TRBV28|TRBJ1-6
CASSSRAYPNSPLHF
>TRBV7-2|TRBJ1-2
CASSSQGYGYTF
>TRBV28|TRBJ1-2
CASSYRTAAGYTF
>TRBV6-5|TRBJ1-1
CASLDHRGTEAFF
>TRBV5-1|TRBJ2-3
CASSLWTSGASTDTQYF
>TRBV7-2|TRBJ2-3
CASSLTITDTQYF
>TRBV6-5|TRBJ1-5
CASSFRQGNQPQHF
>TRBV18|TRBJ2-5
CASSPSNRGGKETQYF
>TRBV29-1|TRBJ1-5
CSVAGYGSNQPQHF
>TRBV30|TRBJ1-2
CAWSVLGGDYGYTF
>TRBV18|TRBJ2-7
CASSPYRSLDEQYF
>TRBV5-1|TRBJ1-4
CASSRDSFNEKLFF
>TRBV7-3|TRBJ2-1
CASSRGGGTSAPYNEQFF
>TRBV19|TRBJ1-6
CASSYTGDNSPLHF
>TRBV6-5|TRBJ2-2
CASSWDRGLTGELFF
>TRBV28|TRBJ1-5
CASSLSGNRAYQPQHF